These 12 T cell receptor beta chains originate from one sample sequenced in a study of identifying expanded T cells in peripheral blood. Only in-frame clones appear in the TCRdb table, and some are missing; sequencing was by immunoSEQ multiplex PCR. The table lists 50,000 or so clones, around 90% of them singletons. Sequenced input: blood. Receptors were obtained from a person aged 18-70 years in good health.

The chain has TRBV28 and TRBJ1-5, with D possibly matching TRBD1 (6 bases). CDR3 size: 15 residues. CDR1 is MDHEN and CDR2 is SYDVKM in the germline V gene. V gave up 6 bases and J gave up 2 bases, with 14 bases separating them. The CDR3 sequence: CASSRGGDGNQPQHF. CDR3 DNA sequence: TGTGCCAGCAGCAGGGGAGGGGACGGCAATCAGCCCCAGCATTTT.

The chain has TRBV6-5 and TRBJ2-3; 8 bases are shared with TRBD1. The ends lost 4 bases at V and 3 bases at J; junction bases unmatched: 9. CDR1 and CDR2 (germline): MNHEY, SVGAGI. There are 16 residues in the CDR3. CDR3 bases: TGTGCCAGCAGTTCGCCCGGGACAGGTCCGACAGATACGCAGTATTTT. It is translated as CASSSPGTGPTDTQYF.

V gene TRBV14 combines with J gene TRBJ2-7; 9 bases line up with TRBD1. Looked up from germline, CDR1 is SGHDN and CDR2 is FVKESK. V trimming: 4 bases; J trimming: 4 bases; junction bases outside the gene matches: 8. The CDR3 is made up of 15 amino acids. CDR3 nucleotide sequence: TGTGCCAGCAGCCGGACAGGGGTAAGGTCGTACGAGCAGTACTTC. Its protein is CASSRTGVRSYEQYF.

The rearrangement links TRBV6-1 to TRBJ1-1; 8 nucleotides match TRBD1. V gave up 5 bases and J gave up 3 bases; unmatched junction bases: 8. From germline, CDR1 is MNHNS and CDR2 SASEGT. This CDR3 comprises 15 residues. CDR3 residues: CASSSTGGGDTEAFF. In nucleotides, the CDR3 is TGTGCCAGCAGTTCTACAGGGGGTGGGGACACTGAAGCTTTCTTT.

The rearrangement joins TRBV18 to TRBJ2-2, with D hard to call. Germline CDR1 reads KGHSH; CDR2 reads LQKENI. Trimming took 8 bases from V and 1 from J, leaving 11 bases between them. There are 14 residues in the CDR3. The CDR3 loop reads CASTERVNTGELFF. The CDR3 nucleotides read TGTGCCAGCACGGAAAGAGTGAACACCGGGGAGCTGTTTTTT.

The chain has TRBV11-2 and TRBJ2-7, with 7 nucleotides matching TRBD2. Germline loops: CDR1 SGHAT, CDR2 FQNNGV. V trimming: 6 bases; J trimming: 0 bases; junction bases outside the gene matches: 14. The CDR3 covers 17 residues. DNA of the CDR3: TGTGCCAGCAGGATGCATCCAGCGGGATCCAGCTCCTACGAGCAGTACTTC. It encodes CASRMHPAGSSSYEQYF.

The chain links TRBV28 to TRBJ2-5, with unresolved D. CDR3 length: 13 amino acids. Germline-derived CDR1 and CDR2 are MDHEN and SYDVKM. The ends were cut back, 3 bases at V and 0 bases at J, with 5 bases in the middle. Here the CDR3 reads CASSLRDQETQYF. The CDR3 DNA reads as TGTGCCAGCAGTTTGCGAGACCAAGAGACCCAGTACTTC.

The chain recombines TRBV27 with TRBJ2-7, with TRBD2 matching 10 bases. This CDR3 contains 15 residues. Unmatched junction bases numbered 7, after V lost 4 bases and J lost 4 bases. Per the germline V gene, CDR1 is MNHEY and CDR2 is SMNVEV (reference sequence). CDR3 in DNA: TGTGCCAGCAGTTCTTGGACTAGCGGAACATACGAGCAGTACTTC. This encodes CASSSWTSGTYEQYF.

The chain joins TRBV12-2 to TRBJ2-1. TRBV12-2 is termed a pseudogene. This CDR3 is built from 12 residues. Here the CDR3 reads CASRPRPYEQFF. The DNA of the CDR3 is TGTGCAAGTCGCCCCCGGCCCTATGAGCAGTTCTTC.

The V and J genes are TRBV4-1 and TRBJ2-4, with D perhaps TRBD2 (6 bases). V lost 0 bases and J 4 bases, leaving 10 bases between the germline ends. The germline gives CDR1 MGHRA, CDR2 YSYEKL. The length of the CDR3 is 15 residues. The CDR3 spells CASSQDTSKKNIQYF. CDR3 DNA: TGCGCCAGCAGCCAAGACACTAGCAAGAAAAACATTCAGTACTTC.

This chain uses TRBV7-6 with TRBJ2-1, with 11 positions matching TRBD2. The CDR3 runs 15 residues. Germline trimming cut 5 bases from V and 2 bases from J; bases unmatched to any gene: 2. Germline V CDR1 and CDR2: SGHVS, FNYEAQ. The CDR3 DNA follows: TGTGCCAGCAGCGTTAGCGGGGGGGCCTACAATGAGCAGTTCTTC. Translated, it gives CASSVSGGAYNEQFF.

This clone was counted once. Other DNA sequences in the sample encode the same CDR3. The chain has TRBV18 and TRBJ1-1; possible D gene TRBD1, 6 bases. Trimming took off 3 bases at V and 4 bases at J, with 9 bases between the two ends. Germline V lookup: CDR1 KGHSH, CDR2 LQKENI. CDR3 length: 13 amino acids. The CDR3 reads CASSPGTRTEAFF. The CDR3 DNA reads TGTGCCAGCTCACCCGGGACACGCACTGAAGCTTTCTTT.